What follows is one TCR beta chain and its context. This sample is drawn from a study of identical twins. Each CDR3 protein gets one entry after TCRdb re-called the 5' RACE reads with MiXCR. The sample holds 500,000 or so distinct CDR3 sequences; under 25% are singletons and the top ten take about 0.91%. The data also belong to a second study, concerning T cells expressing NK-cell markers.

Sequences were obtained from CD4+ T cells sorted from blood. The receptor was isolated from a woman younger than 35 in good health.

This CDR3 is CASSPRAGDPKNIQYF. Here the CDR3 DNA reads TGTGCCAGCAGCCCCCGGGCGGGGGACCCCAAAAACATTCAGTACTTC. The rearrangement joins TRBV7-2 to TRBJ2-4; TRBD2 agrees at 7 bases. This CDR3 is 16 amino acids long. The V and J ends lost 5 bases and 2 bases, in that order; junction bases with no gene match: 9. Germline V gives CDR1 SGHTA, CDR2 FQGNSA. The full variable domain, rest sourced from reference TRBV7-2 and TRBJ2-4, is GAGVSQSPSNKVTEKGKDVELRCDPISGHTALYWYRQSLGQGLEFLIYFQGNSAPDKSGLPSDRFSAERTGGSVSTLTIQRTQQEDSAVYLCASSPRAGDPKNIQYFGAGTRLSVL.